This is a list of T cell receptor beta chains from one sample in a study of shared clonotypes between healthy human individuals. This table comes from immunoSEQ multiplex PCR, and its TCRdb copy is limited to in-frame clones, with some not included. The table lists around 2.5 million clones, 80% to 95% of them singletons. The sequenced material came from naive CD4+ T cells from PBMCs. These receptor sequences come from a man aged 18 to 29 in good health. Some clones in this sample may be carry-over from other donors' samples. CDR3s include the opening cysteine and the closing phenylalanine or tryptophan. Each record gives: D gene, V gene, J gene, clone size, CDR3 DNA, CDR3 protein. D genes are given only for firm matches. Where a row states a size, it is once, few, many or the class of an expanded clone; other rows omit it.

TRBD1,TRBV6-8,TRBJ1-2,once,TGTGCCAGCAGTTACGAAAACAGGGGGGCTGGAGGGTACTATGGCTACACCTTC,CASSYENRGAGGYYGYTF
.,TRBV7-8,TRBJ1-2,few,TGTGCCAGCAGCTTATCCAGGATGAATGGCTACACCTTC,CASSLSRMNGYTF
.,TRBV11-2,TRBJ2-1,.,TGTGCCAGCAGCTTAGATCGCGGTCGCAGCGGGTGGGTGGTGTTCTTC,CASSLDRGRSGWVVFF
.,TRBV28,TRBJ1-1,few,TGTGCCAGCAGGCCAGGGTACACTGAAGCTTTCTTT,CASRPGYTEAFF
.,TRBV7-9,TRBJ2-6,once,TGTGCCAGCAGCCTCTGGATCTCTGGGGCCAACGTCCTGACTTTC,CASSLWISGANVLTF
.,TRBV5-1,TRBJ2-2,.,TGCGCCAGCAGCCTTATGGACACCGGGGAGCTGTTTTTT,CASSLMDTGELFF
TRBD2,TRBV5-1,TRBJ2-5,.,TGCGCCAGCAGGTTTGGACTAGCGTTCGAGACCCAGTACTTC,CASRFGLAFETQYF
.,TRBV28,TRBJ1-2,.,TGTGCCAGCAGCCGACCGGGTAAGGCAGGGGACTATGGCTACACCTTC,CASSRPGKAGDYGYTF
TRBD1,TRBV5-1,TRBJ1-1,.,TGCGCCAGCAGCTTTTTACAGGGACAGGACACTGAAGCTTTCTTT,CASSFLQGQDTEAFF
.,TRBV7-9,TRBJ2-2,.,TGTGCCAGCAGCCCCGACGCATTGAGGACCGGGGAGCTGTTTTTT,CASSPDALRTGELFF
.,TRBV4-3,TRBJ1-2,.,TGCGCCAGCAGCCAAGAGATTGGTCCATCTGGCTACACCTTC,CASSQEIGPSGYTF
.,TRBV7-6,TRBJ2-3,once,TGTGCCAGCAGCCCAGAAGGGACAACCACTACAGATACGCAGTATTTT,CASSPEGTTTTDTQYF
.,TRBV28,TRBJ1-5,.,TGTGCCAGCAGTAAACACCCTGGCAGCAATCAGCCCCAGCATTTT,CASSKHPGSNQPQHF
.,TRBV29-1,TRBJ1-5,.,TGCAGCGTTGCACTGGGGATCGACGAGCCCCAGCATTTT,CSVALGIDEPQHF
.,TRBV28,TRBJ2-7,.,TGTGCCAGCAGTTTAGGGTGGACCGGGCACCGCGAGCAGTACTTC,CASSLGWTGHREQYF
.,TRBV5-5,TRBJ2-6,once,TGTGCCAGCAGCTTGGTAACTCCTGGGGCCAACGTCCTGACTTTC,CASSLVTPGANVLTF
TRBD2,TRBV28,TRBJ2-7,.,TGTGCCAGCAGTTTAGTGGTAGCGGGAGTGATCGAGCAGTACTTC,CASSLVVAGVIEQYF
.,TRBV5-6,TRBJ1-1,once,TGTGCCAGCAGCTTGTACCGGGGGCGTTCCACTGAAGCTTTCTTT,CASSLYRGRSTEAFF
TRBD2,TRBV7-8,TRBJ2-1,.,TGTGCCAGCAGCGTGCGGGAGGGCCGGGACAATGAGCAGTTCTTC,CASSVREGRDNEQFF
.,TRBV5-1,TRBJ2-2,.,TGCGCCAGCAGCTTGGCGACGGTGAACACCGGGGAGCTGTTTTTT,CASSLATVNTGELFF
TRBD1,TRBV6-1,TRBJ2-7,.,TGTGCCAGCAGTGGGACAGGGGGCTACGAGCAGTACTTC,CASSGTGGYEQYF
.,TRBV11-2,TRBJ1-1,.,TGTGCCAGCAGCTTCGAGACCAACACTGAAGCTTTCTTT,CASSFETNTEAFF
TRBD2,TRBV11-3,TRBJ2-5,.,TGTGCCAGCAGCTGGACTAGTTTAGAGACCCAGTACTTC,CASSWTSLETQYF
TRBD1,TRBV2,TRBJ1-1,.,TGTGCCAGCAGGAGGACAGGGGGTCGGAGCACTGAAGCTTTCTTT,CASRRTGGRSTEAFF
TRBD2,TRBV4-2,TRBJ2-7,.,TGTGCCAGCAGCCAAGATCTCCTAGCGGTTAGCTCCTACGAGCAGTACTTC,CASSQDLLAVSSYEQYF
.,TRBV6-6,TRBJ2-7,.,TGTGCCAGCAGTGAGACCGGGGACCTTTCCTACGAGCAGTACTTC,CASSETGDLSYEQYF
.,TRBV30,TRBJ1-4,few,TGTGCCTGGATGGTCGATAATGAAAAACTGTTTTTT,CAWMVDNEKLFF
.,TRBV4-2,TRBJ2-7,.,TGTGCCAGCAGCCAAGAACCGTATCTAGTCTCCTACGAGCAGTACTTC,CASSQEPYLVSYEQYF